The clone carrying this T cell receptor (beta chain) was recorded at least ten times. The antigen is not known. There were TCR beta CDR3 regions amplified from RNA transcripts. In the first-round RT-PCR of the TCR CDR3, the HTBI primer set was used. TCRdb reanalysed the multiplex PCR reads using MiXCR and keeps one entry per CDR3 protein. The top ten hold roughly 39% of the sample, which has hundreds of thousands of distinct CDR3 sequences, around a fifth seen once. This sample was taken from a study of T cells in Graves' hyperthyroidism and ophthalmopathy. Study-wide results and limits: Ophthalmopathy was identified by the model a median approximately 6.9 months ahead of onset. Blood also contained most expanded thyroid clonotypes above 0.001. Ophthalmopathy was distinguished from stable hyperthyroidism by 13 V-J signatures.

V was clipped by 2 bases and J by 9 bases; unmatched bases: 7. Germline V lookup: CDR1 MNHEY, CDR2 SVGAGI. The CDR3 runs to 15 residues. The V call is TRBV6-5, the J call TRBJ2-1; 10 nucleotides agree with TRBD2. The sequence was collected from a man aged 45 to 65 with Graves' ophthalmopathy. The sequenced sample consisted of blood. In DNA form, the CDR3 reads TGTGCCAGCAGTTACGGGCTAGCGGGAGTGGGTGAGCAGTTCTTC. Protein: CASSYGLAGVGEQFF.